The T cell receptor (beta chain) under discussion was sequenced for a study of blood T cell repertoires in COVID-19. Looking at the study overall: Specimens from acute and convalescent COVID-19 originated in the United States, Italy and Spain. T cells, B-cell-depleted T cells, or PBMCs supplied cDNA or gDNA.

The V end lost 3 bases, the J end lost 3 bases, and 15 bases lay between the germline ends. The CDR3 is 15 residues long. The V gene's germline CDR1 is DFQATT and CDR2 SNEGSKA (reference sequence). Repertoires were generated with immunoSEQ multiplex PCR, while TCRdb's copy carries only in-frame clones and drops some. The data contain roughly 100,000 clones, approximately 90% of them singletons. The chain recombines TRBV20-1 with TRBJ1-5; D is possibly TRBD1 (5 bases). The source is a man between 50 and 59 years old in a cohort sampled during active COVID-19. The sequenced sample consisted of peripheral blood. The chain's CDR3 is CSASIGGVINQPQHF. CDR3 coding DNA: TGCAGTGCTAGTATCGGGGGGGTAATCAATCAGCCCCAGCATTTT.